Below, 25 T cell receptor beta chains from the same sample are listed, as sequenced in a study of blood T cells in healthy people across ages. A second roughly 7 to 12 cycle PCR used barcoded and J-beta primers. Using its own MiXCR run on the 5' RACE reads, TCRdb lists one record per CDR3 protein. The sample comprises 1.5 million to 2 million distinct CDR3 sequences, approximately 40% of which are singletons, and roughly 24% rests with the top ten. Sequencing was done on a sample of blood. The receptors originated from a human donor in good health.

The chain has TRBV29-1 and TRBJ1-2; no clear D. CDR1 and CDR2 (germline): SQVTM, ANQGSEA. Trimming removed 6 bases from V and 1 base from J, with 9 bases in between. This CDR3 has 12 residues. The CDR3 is CSVLRVNYGYTF. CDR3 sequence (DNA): TGCAGCGTGCTGAGAGTTAACTATGGCTACACCTTC.

The CDR3 protein is CAISDQGLGLPEAFF. The DNA of the CDR3 is TGTGCCATCAGTGACCAGGGGTTAGGGCTCCCTGAAGCTTTCTTT. This chain uses TRBV10-3 with TRBJ1-1; tentative D call: TRBD1 (6 bases). The CDR3 contains 15 residues. V lost 3 bases, J lost 6 bases, and 17 bases lay in between. Germline CDR1 ENHRY, CDR2 SYGVKD.

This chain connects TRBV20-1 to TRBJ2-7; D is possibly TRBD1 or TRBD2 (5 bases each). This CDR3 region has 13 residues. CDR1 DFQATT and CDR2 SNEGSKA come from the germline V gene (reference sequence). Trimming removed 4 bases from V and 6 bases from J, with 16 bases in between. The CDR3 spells CSATDEDGGEQYF. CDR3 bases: TGCAGTGCTACGGACGAGGATGGGGGCGAGCAGTACTTC.

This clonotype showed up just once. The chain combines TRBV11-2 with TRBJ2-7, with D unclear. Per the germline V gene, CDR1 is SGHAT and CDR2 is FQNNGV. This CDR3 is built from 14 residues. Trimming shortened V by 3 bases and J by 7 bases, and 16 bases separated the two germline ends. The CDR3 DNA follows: TGTGCCAGCAGCTTGTTTCTGATGGCCGGGGAGCAGTACTTC. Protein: CASSLFLMAGEQYF.

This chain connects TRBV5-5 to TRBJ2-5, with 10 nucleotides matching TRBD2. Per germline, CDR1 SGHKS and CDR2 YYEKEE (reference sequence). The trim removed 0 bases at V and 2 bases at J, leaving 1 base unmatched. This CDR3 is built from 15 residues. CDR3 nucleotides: TGTGCCAGCAGCTTGGAACTAGCGGGACAAGAGACCCAGTACTTC. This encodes CASSLELAGQETQYF.

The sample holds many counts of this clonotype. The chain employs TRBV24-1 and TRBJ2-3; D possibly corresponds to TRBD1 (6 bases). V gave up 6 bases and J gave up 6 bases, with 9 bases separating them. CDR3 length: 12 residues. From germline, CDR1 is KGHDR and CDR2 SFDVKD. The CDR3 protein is CATSRQGDTQYF. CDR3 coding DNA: TGTGCCACCAGTCGGCAGGGGGATACGCAGTATTTT.

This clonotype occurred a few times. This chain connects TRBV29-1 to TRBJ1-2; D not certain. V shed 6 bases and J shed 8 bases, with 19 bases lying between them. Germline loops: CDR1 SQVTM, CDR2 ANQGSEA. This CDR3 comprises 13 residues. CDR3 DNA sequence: TGCAGCGTCCACCGTAACGGACCACGGGGCTACACCTTC. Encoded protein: CSVHRNGPRGYTF. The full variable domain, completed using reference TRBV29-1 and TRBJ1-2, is SAVISQKPSRDICQRGTSLTIQCQVDSQVTMMFWYRQQPGQSLTLIATANQGSEATYESGFVIDKFPISRPNLTFSTLTVSNMSPEDSSIYLCSVHRNGPRGYTFGSGTRLTVV.

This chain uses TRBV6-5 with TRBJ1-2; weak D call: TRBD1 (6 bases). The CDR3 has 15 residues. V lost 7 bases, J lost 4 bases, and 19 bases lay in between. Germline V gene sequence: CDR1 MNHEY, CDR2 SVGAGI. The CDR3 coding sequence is TGTGCCAGCATGGGTAGAGGGGGGCCTCTCTATGGCTACACCTTC. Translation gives CASMGRGGPLYGYTF.

The CDR3 here is CASSFVRNNQPQHF. The CDR3 DNA reads as TGTGCCAGCAGTTTCGTACGTAACAATCAGCCCCAGCATTTT. V gene TRBV2 combines with J gene TRBJ1-5, with unresolved D. The CDR3 has 14 residues. Germline CDR1 is SNHLY and CDR2 is FYNNEI. The V gene lost 5 bases and the J gene lost 3 bases, with 11 bases spanning the gap.

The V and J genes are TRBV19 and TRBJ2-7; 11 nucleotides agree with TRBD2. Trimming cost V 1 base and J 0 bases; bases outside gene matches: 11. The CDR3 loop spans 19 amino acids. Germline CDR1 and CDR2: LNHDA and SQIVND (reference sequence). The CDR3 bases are TGTGCCAGTAGTATAGTAGCCCCGGGACTAGCGGCGATCTCCTACGAGCAGTACTTC. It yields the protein CASSIVAPGLAAISYEQYF.

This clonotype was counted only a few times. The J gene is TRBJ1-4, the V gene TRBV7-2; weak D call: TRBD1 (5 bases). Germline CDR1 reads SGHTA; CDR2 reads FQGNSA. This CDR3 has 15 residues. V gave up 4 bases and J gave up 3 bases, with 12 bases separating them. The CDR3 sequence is CASSSDTSANEKLFF. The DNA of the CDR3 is TGTGCCAGCAGCTCGGACACCTCGGCTAATGAAAAACTGTTTTTT.

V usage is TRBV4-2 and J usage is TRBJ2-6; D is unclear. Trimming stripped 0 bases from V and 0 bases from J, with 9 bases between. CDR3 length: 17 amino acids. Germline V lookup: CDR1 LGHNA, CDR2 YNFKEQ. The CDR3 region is CASSQDVRFSGANVLTF. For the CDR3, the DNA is TGTGCCAGCAGCCAAGATGTAAGGTTCTCTGGGGCCAACGTCCTGACTTTC.

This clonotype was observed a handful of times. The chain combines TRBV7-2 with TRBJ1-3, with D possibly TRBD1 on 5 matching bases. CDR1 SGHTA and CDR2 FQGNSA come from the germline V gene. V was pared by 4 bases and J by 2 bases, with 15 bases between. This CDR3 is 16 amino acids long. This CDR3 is CASSSGAGRPGNTIYF. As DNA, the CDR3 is TGTGCCAGCAGCTCCGGGGCAGGGAGACCTGGAAACACCATATATTTT.

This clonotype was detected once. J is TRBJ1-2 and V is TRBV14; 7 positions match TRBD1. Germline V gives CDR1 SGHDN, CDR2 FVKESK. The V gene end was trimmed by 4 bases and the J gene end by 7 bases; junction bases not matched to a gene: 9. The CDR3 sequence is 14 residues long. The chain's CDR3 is CASSPFEAGGGYTF. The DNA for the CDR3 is TGTGCCAGCAGCCCTTTCGAGGCAGGGGGTGGCTACACCTTC. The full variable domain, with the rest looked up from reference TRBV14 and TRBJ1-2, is EAGVTQFPSHSVIEKGQTVTLRCDPISGHDNLYWYRRVMGKEIKFLLHFVKESKQDESGMPNNRFLAERTGGTYSTLKVQPAELEDSGVYFCASSPFEAGGGYTFGSGTRLTVV.

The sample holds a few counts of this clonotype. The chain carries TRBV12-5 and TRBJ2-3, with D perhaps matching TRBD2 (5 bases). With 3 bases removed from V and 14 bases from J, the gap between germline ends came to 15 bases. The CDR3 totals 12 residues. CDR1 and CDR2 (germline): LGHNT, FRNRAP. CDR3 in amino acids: CASGFVRDGSYF. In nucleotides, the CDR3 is TGTGCTAGTGGTTTCGTCCGGGATGGGTCGTATTTT. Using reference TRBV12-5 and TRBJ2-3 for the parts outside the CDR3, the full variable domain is DARVTQTPRHKVTEMGQEVTMRCQPILGHNTVFWYRQTMMQGLELLAYFRNRAPLDDSGMPKDRFSAEMPDATLATLKIQPSEPRDSAVYFCASGFVRDGSYFGPGTRLTVL.

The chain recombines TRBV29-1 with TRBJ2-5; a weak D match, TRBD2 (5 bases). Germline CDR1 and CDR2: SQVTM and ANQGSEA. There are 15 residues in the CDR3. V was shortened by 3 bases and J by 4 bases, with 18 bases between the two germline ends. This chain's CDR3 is CSVERADARRETQYF. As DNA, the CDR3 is TGCAGCGTTGAGCGGGCTGACGCGAGGCGAGAGACCCAGTACTTC.

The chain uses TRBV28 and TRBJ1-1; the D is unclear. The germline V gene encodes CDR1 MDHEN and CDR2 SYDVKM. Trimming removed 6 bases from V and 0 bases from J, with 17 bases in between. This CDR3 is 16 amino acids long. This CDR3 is CASSPLGFVLNTEAFF. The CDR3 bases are TGTGCCAGCAGCCCTTTAGGGTTCGTATTGAACACTGAAGCTTTCTTT.

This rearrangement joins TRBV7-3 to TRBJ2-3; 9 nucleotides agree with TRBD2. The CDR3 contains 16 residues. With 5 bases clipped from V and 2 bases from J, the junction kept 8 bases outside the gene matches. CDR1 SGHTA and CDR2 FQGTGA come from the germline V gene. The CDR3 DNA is TGTGCCAGCAGCCGGGGACTAGCTACGGTCACAGATACGCAGTATTTT. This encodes CASSRGLATVTDTQYF.

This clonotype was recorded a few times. CDR3 DNA sequence: TGCAGCGTTGGGTCAGGGGGAAATTCACCCCTCCACTTT. Amino acid sequence: CSVGSGGNSPLHF. The chain combines TRBV29-1 with TRBJ1-6; 7 bases are shared with TRBD1. The CDR3 is 13 residues long. Germline CDR1 reads SQVTM; CDR2 reads ANQGSEA. The junction had 4 bases not matched to a gene; V was cut back by 4 bases and J by 7 bases.

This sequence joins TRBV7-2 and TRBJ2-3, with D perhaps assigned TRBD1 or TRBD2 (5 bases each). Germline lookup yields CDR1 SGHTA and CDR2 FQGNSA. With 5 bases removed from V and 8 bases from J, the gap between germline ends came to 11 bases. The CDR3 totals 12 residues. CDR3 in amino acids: CASSAQGVTQYF. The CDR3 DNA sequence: TGTGCCAGCAGCGCCCAGGGAGTTACGCAGTATTTT.

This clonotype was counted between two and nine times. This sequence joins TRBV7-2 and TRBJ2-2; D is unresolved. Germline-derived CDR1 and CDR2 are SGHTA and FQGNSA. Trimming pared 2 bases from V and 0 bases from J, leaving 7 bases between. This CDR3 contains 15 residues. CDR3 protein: CASSLQRPNTGELFF. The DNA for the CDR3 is TGTGCCAGCAGCTTACAACGACCGAACACCGGGGAGCTGTTTTTT.

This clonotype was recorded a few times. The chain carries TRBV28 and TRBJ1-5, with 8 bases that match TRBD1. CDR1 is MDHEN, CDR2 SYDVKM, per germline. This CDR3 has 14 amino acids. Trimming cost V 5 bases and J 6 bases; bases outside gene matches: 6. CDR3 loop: CASSHRTGTQPQHF. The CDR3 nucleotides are TGTGCCAGCAGTCACCGGACAGGGACTCAGCCCCAGCATTTT.

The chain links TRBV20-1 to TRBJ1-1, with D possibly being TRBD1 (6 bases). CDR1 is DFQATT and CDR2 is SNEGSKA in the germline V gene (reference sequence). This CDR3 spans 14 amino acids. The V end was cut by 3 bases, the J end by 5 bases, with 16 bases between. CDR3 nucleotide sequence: TGCAGTGCTAGGGACAGTTTGCAGAATACTGAAGCTTTCTTT. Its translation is CSARDSLQNTEAFF.

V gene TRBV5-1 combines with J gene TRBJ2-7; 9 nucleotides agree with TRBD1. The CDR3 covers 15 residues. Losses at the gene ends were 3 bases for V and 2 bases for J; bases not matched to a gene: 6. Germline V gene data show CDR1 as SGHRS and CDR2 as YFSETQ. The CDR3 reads CASSSWTGVTYEQYF. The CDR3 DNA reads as TGCGCCAGCAGCTCCTGGACAGGGGTAACCTACGAGCAGTACTTC. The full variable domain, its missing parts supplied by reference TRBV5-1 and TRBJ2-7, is KAGVTQTPRYLIKTRGQQVTLSCSPISGHRSVSWYQQTPGQGLQFLFEYFSETQRNKGNFPGRFSGRQFSNSRSEMNVSTLELGDSALYLCASSSWTGVTYEQYFGPGTRLTVT.

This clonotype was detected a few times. CDR3 DNA: TGTGCCAGCAGCCTAGATGCGGGGGGGCTTAGCACAGATACGCAGTATTTT. Protein product: CASSLDAGGLSTDTQYF. The rearrangement uses TRBV7-2 and TRBJ2-3; TRBD2 matches 9 bases. Germline-derived CDR1 and CDR2 are SGHTA and FQGNSA. CDR3 length: 17 amino acids. V lost 5 bases to trimming and J lost 0 bases; unmatched junction nucleotides: 9.